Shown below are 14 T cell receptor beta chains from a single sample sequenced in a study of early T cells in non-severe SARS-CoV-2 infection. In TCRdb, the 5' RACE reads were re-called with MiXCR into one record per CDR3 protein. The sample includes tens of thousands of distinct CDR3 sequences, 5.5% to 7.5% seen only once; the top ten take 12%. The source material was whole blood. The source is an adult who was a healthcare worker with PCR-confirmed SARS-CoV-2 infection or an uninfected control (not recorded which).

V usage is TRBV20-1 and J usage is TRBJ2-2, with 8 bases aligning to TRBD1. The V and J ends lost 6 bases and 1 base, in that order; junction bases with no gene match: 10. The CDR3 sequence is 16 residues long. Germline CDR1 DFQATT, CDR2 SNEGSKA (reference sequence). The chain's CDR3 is CSASYSGTGNTGELFF. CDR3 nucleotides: TGCAGTGCGAGCTACTCCGGGACAGGGAACACCGGGGAGCTGTTTTTT.

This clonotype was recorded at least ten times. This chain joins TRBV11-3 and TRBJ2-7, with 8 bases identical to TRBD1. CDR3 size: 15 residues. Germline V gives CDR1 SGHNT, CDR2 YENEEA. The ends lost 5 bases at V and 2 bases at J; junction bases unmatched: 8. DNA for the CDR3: TGTGCCAGCAGCCAAGGGGTACAGGGGGCCTACGAGCAGTACTTC. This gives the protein CASSQGVQGAYEQYF.

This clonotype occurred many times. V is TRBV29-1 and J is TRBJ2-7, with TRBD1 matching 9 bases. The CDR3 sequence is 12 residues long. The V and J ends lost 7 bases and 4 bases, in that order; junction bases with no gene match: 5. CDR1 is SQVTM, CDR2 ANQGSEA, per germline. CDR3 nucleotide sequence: TGCAGCGCGGGACAGGGTCGGTACGAGCAGTACTTC. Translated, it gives CSAGQGRYEQYF.

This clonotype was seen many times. This CDR3 reads CASSFEGAGNQPQHF. The DNA for the CDR3 is TGTGCCAGCAGTTTTGAGGGGGCCGGCAATCAGCCCCAGCATTTT. V gene TRBV6-6 combines with J gene TRBJ1-5; TRBD1 aligns across 7 bases. This CDR3 comprises 15 residues. The trim removed 4 bases at V and 2 bases at J, leaving 5 bases unmatched. Looked up from germline, CDR1 is MNHNY and CDR2 is SVGAGI (reference sequence).

The CDR3 DNA reads TGCGCCAGCAGCTTGGCCGGGACTAGCGGCCAAGAGACCCAGTACTTC. Protein product: CASSLAGTSGQETQYF. The chain couples TRBV5-1 to TRBJ2-5; TRBD2 agrees at 11 bases. The CDR3 is made up of 16 amino acids. V trimming: 0 bases; J trimming: 1 base; junction bases outside the gene matches: 2. The germline gives CDR1 SGHRS, CDR2 YFSETQ.

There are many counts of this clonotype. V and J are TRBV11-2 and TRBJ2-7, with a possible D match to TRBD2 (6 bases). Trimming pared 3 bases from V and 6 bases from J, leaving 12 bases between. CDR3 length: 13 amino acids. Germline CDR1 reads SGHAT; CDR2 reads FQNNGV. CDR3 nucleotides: TGTGCCAGCAGCTTGGGACTTCCATCCGAGCAGTACTTC. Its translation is CASSLGLPSEQYF.

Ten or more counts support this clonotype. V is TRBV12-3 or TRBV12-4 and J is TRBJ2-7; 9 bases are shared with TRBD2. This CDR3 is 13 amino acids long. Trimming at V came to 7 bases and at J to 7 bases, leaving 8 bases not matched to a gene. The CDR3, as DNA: TGTGCCAGCAATCTTAGCGGGGGCTTAGAGCAGTACTTC. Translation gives CASNLSGGLEQYF.

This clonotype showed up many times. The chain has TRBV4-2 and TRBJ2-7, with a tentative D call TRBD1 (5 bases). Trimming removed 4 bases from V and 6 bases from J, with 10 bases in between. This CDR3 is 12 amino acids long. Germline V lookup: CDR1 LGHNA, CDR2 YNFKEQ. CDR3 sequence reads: CASSLGDSEQYF. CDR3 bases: TGTGCCAGCAGCCTCGGTGACAGCGAGCAGTACTTC.

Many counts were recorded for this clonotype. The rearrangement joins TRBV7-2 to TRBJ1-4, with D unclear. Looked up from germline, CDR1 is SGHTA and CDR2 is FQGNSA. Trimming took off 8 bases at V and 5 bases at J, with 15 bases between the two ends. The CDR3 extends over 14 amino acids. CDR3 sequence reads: CASSGAGSNEKLFF. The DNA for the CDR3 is TGTGCCAGCTCGGGCGCAGGTAGCAATGAAAAACTGTTTTTT. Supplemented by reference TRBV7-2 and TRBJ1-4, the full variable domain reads GAGVSQSPSNKVTEKGKDVELRCDPISGHTALYWYRQSLGQGLEFLIYFQGNSAPDKSGLPSDRFSAERTGGSVSTLTIQRTQQEDSAVYLCASSGAGSNEKLFFGSGTQLSVL.

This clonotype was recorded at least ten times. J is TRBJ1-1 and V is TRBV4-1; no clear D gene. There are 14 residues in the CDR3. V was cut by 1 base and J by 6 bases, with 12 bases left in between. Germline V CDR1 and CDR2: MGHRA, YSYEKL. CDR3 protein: CASSQVATLPEAFF. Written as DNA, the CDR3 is TGCGCCAGCAGCCAAGTTGCGACTCTGCCTGAAGCTTTCTTT.

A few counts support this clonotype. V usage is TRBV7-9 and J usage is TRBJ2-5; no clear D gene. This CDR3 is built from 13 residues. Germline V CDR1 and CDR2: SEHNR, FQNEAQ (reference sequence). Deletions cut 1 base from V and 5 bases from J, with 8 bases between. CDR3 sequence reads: CASSLELGETQYF. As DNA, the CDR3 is TGTGCCAGCAGCTTAGAGCTGGGGGAGACCCAGTACTTC.

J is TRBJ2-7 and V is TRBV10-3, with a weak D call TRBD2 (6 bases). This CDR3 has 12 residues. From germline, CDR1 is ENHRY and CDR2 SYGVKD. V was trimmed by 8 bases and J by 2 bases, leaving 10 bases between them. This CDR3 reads CAIGDSTYEQYF. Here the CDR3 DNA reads TGTGCCATCGGGGACTCAACCTACGAGCAGTACTTC.

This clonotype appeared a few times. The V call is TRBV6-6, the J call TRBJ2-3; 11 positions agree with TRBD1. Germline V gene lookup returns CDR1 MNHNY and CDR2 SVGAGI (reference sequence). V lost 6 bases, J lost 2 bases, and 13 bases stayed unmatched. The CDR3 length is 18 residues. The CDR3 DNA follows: TGTGCCAGCAGGCCGGGACAGGGGGGTTCTCGTATCACAGATACGCAGTATTTT. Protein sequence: CASRPGQGGSRITDTQYF.

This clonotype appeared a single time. The CDR3 sequence: CASSQEGASADTQYF. The CDR3 DNA is TGCGCCAGCAGCCAAGAAGGAGCCAGCGCAGATACGCAGTATTTT. This chain connects TRBV4-1 to TRBJ2-3; D call uncertain. Trimming took 0 bases from V and 4 from J, leaving 11 bases between them. Germline CDR1 reads MGHRA; CDR2 reads YSYEKL. CDR3 length: 15 amino acids.